This TCR beta chain is drawn from a study of CD8 T cells in ankylosing spondylitis. Whole-study results and caveats: Clones linked to disease were reported to show significant enrichment in matched ankylosing spondylitis synovial fluid.

V gave up 2 bases and J gave up 6 bases; unmatched junction bases: 7. CDR1 and CDR2 from the germline V gene are SGHRS and YFSETQ. The CDR3 loop spans 14 amino acids. The TCR beta libraries were generated through quantitative 5'-RACE incorporating molecular barcodes. TCRdb re-called the 5' RACE reads through MiXCR, storing one row per CDR3 protein. The data contain about 220,000 distinct CDR3 sequences, over 9.5% of them singletons. Notes on this clonotype: Its antigen is as yet unknown.

Sequenced input: blood, either unsorted or a sorted T cell fraction (not recorded which). The chain is built from TRBV5-1 and TRBJ2-7; 8 positions match TRBD2. The TCR sequence derives from a male donor with ankylosing spondylitis or in good health (not recorded which). The CDR3 region is CASSFGGGQGEQYF. The CDR3 DNA is TGCGCCAGCAGCTTTGGCGGGGGGCAGGGCGAGCAGTACTTC.